This T cell receptor (beta chain) was retrieved from a study of T cells after yellow fever vaccination. With regard to this clonotype: Its target is not known.

CDR1 MNHEY and CDR2 SVGEGT come from the germline V gene. The CDR3 contains 16 residues. The germline V and J ends were trimmed by 0 bases and 2 bases, with 14 bases remaining between them. Study findings and constraints: The study found a weaker secondary response that peaked faster, day 5 versus 15. Researchers cautioned that FACS-sorted repertoires could harbor abundant clonotypes contaminating from the bulk population.

Researchers made TCR cDNA using 5'RACE template switching, and this step added a universal primer site and UMIs. TCRdb processed the 5' RACE reads anew with MiXCR; each CDR3 protein has one entry. In the table there are fewer than 350,000 distinct CDR3 sequences, roughly 8.7% of which are singletons. The chain recombines TRBV6-2 or TRBV6-3 with TRBJ2-7, with D unresolved. This TCR derives from a man aged 18 to 30 who received the YFV17D yellow fever vaccine. The sample in question was PBMCs, obtained on the day of the first yellow fever vaccination. CDR3 in DNA: TGTGCCAGCAGTTACTCTGTCATGCCTAACACCTACGAGCAGTACTTC. This translates into CASSYSVMPNTYEQYF.